This entry lists 3 T cell receptor beta chains sequenced from one sample in a study of blood T cell repertoires in COVID-19. Sequencing was performed with immunoSEQ multiplex PCR; in TCRdb, only in-frame clones are kept and a portion is missing. The repertoire holds more than 85,000 clones, with about three quarters as singletons. The sample taken for sequencing was peripheral blood. These receptors came from a woman older than 75 with active or convalescent COVID-19.

This clone was seen a few times. J is TRBJ1-6 and V is TRBV2; 9 bases align to TRBD1. Unmatched junction bases numbered 7, after V lost 8 bases and J lost 8 bases. The germline CDR1 and CDR2 sequences are SNHLY and FYNNEI. This CDR3 is built from 14 residues. Here the CDR3 DNA reads TGTGCCAGCGAGGGACAGGGTTGGGATTCACCCCTCCACTTT. This translates into CASEGQGWDSPLHF.

The chain is built from TRBV5-5 and TRBJ2-1, with TRBD2 identical over 8 bases. J was trimmed by 6 bases and V by 0 bases; bases with no gene match: 5. The CDR3 extends over 15 amino acids. CDR1 and CDR2 (germline): SGHKS, YYEKEE (reference sequence). The CDR3: CASSLEGTSGNEQFF. For the CDR3, the DNA is TGTGCCAGCAGCTTGGAGGGAACTAGCGGCAATGAGCAGTTCTTC.

This clone was seen only once. The chain joins TRBV7-9 to TRBJ1-1; the match to TRBD1 covers 9 bases. V was clipped by 5 bases and J by 3 bases; unmatched bases: 7. From germline, CDR1 is SEHNR and CDR2 FQNEAQ (reference sequence). CDR3 length: 15 amino acids. The CDR3 protein is CASSPGQGTDTEAFF. CDR3 nucleotides: TGTGCCAGCAGCCCGGGACAGGGCACGGACACTGAAGCTTTCTTT.